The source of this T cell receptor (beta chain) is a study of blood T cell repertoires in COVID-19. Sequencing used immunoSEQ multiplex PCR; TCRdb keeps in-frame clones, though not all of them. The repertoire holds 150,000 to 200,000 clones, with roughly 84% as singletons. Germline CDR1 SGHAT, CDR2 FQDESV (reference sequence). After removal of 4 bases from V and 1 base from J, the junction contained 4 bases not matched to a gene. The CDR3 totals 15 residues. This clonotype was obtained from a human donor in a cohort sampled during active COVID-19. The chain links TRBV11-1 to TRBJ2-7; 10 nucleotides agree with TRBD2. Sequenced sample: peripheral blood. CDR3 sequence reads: CASSSSGGASYEQYF. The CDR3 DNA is TGTGCCAGCAGCTCAAGCGGGGGGGCTTCCTACGAGCAGTACTTC.